Below are 17 T cell receptor beta chains sequenced from a single sample in a study of OX40 agonist ivuxolimab in advanced cancers. Library construction relied on the immunoSEQ multiplex PCR assay. TCRdb's version of the immuneACCESS table is confined to in-frame rearrangements and falls short of the full clone set. An unresolved V gene accounts for under half of the shortfall where checked; the remainder is of unknown origin. The sample table shows about 140,000 clones, and 90% are seen once. The top ten clones comprise 1.1% of the sample. The sequences come from CD4+ or CD8+ T cells sorted from blood, collected in a trial of the OX40 agonist ivuxolimab. The receptors come from an adult with an advanced solid tumor such as melanoma, head and neck, liver or kidney cancer.

The chain employs TRBV5-1 and TRBJ2-5; 7 nucleotides agree with TRBD2. Germline V CDR1 and CDR2: SGHRS, YFSETQ. The CDR3 is 15 residues long. Trimming took 1 base from V and 2 from J; bases not matched to a gene: 5. For the CDR3, the DNA is TGCGCCAGCAGCTTGCAGACTAGCCAACAAGAGACCCAGTACTTC. This encodes CASSLQTSQQETQYF.

This clone has only one observation. The chain uses TRBV7-8 and TRBJ1-4; D gene uncertain. V was trimmed by 4 bases and J by 2 bases, leaving 8 bases between them. Germline loops: CDR1 SGHVS, CDR2 FQNEAQ. This CDR3 contains 14 residues. Written as DNA, the CDR3 is TGTGCCAGCAGCTACACAGCTACTAATGAAAAACTGTTTTTT. Translating gives CASSYTATNEKLFF.

J is TRBJ2-5 and V is TRBV7-9; D may be TRBD2 (5 bases). The V end lost 3 bases, the J end lost 9 bases, and 11 bases lay between the germline ends. Germline V lookup: CDR1 SEHNR, CDR2 FQNEAQ (reference sequence). The CDR3 totals 12 residues. The chain's CDR3 is CASSFPLEAQYF. For the CDR3, the DNA is TGTGCCAGCAGCTTTCCCCTGGAGGCCCAGTACTTC.

The CDR3 region has the DNA TGTGCCAGCAGCTTAACTAAGACTAGCGGGAGGGGTAATGAGCAGTTCTTC. Residues: CASSLTKTSGRGNEQFF. The chain uses TRBV7-3 and TRBJ2-1; TRBD2 matches 14 bases. This CDR3 has 17 residues. The germline CDR1 and CDR2 sequences are SGHTA and FQGTGA. Unmatched junction bases numbered 5, after V lost 0 bases and J lost 7 bases.

This sequence joins TRBV6-5 and TRBJ1-1; no firm D call. The V and J ends lost 5 bases and 3 bases respectively, with 16 bases between them. The CDR3 totals 15 residues. Germline lookup yields CDR1 MNHEY and CDR2 SVGAGI. As DNA, the CDR3 is TGTGCCAGCAGTCCGCCCGGAGCTATCCACACTGAAGCTTTCTTT. Protein sequence: CASSPPGAIHTEAFF.

The chain is built from TRBV5-1 and TRBJ1-5; a possible D gene is TRBD1 (6 bases). The CDR3 is made up of 16 amino acids. CDR1 is SGHRS and CDR2 is YFSETQ in the germline V gene. The V end was cut by 5 bases, the J end by 0 bases, with 15 bases between. CDR3 region: CASRGGGVYSNQPQHF. The CDR3 region has the DNA TGCGCCAGCAGGGGCGGGGGCGTGTATAGCAATCAGCCCCAGCATTTT.

This chain joins TRBV13 and TRBJ2-2; 7 bases match TRBD1. This CDR3 is 17 amino acids long. The V and J ends lost 4 bases and 6 bases, in that order; junction bases with no gene match: 14. Germline V gives CDR1 PRHDT, CDR2 FYEKMQ (reference sequence). The CDR3 here is CASSYGVLTGKPGELFF. The CDR3 DNA follows: TGTGCCAGCAGCTATGGAGTTTTGACAGGGAAGCCCGGGGAGCTGTTTTTT.

In this sample, this clone turned up once. The V gene is TRBV2, the J gene TRBJ1-5; possible D gene TRBD1, 5 bases. Trimming cost V 8 bases and J 2 bases, with 10 bases left between them. Germline CDR1 reads SNHLY; CDR2 reads FYNNEI. The CDR3 is made up of 13 amino acids. The CDR3 DNA reads as TGTGCCAGCCAGGGTACAGGCAATCAGCCCCAGCATTTT. Translating gives CASQGTGNQPQHF.

The gene calls are TRBV11-2 and TRBJ1-1; no firm D call. Germline lookup yields CDR1 SGHAT and CDR2 FQNNGV. This CDR3 has 15 residues. V dropped 1 base and J dropped 6 bases, with 15 bases sitting between them. In DNA, the CDR3 is TGTGCCAGCAGCTTAGGTTGGCCGAGTCCTGCTGAAGCTTTCTTT. Translation: CASSLGWPSPAEAFF.

The table lists this clone with a count of one. The chain links TRBV29-1 to TRBJ2-1; D is possibly TRBD2 (6 bases). Per germline, CDR1 SQVTM and CDR2 ANQGSEA. Trimming pared 7 bases from V and 6 bases from J, leaving 13 bases between. This CDR3 is built from 12 residues. The CDR3 DNA follows: TGCAGCGCCGCGCAGGGAGGCAATGAGCAGTTCTTC. Amino acid sequence: CSAAQGGNEQFF.

This chain uses TRBV4-1 with TRBJ1-6; 9 positions match TRBD1. The length of the CDR3 is 17 residues. V was clipped by 2 bases and J by 5 bases; unmatched bases: 7. In germline, CDR1 is MGHRA, CDR2 YSYEKL. CDR3 in amino acids: CASSQRTGVRNNSPLHF. The CDR3 bases are TGCGCCAGCAGCCAACGGACAGGGGTGAGAAATAATTCACCCCTCCACTTT.

This sequence joins TRBV6-6 and TRBJ1-2; D is ambiguous. The CDR3 length is 14 residues. V was pared by 0 bases and J by 4 bases, with 9 bases between. CDR1 MNHNY and CDR2 SVGAGI come from the germline V gene (reference sequence). The CDR3 nucleotides read TGTGCCAGCAGTTACTCGGGCAGTGGCTATGGCTACACCTTC. Translating it yields CASSYSGSGYGYTF.

The gene calls are TRBV30 and TRBJ1-5; D is unclear. V gave up 0 bases and J gave up 3 bases, with 9 bases separating them. Germline V lookup: CDR1 GTSNPN, CDR2 SVGIG (reference sequence). The CDR3 totals 14 residues. CDR3 region: CAWSVLQTNQPQHF. DNA of the CDR3: TGTGCCTGGAGTGTACTACAGACCAATCAGCCCCAGCATTTT.

This chain uses TRBV19 with TRBJ1-6; no firm D call. Germline-derived CDR1 and CDR2 are LNHDA and SQIVND (reference sequence). Trimming stripped 1 base from V and 10 bases from J, with 8 bases between. CDR3 length: 13 amino acids. In nucleotides, the CDR3 is TGTGCCAGTAGTATAGGGTCTGGCTCACCCCTCCACTTT. Encoded protein: CASSIGSGSPLHF.

The chain uses TRBV6-4 and TRBJ1-5; D not resolved. The CDR3 contains 13 residues. Per the germline V gene, CDR1 is MRHNA and CDR2 is SNTAGT. V was trimmed by 10 bases and J by 4 bases, leaving 14 bases between them. CDR3 sequence: CAIQRQANQPQHF. CDR3 in DNA: TGTGCCATCCAGAGGCAGGCAAATCAGCCCCAGCATTTT.

V is TRBV29-1 and J is TRBJ1-1; D remains ambiguous. The V and J ends lost 6 bases and 1 base respectively, with 6 bases between them. The CDR3 is 11 residues long. Germline CDR1 is SQVTM and CDR2 is ANQGSEA. CDR3 protein: CSVRENTEAFF. The CDR3 DNA follows: TGCAGCGTCCGGGAGAACACTGAAGCTTTCTTT.

This clone was counted once. V is TRBV7-2 and J is TRBJ1-5, with D possibly matching TRBD1 (5 bases). This CDR3 is 16 amino acids long. V lost 1 base, J lost 3 bases, and 13 bases lay in between. Looked up from germline, CDR1 is SGHTA and CDR2 is FQGNSA. The CDR3 region has the DNA TGTGCCAGCAGCTTAGTCCGGGGGGGGATCAATCAGCCCCAGCATTTT. Protein: CASSLVRGGINQPQHF. Based on the CDR3 plus reference TRBV7-2 and TRBJ1-5, the full variable domain is GAGVSQSPSNKVTEKGKDVELRCDPISGHTALYWYRQSLGQGLEFLIYFQGNSAPDKSGLPSDRFSAERTGGSVSTLTIQRTQQEDSAVYLCASSLVRGGINQPQHFGDGTRLSIL.